This T cell receptor (beta chain) was sequenced in a study of CD8 T cells in ankylosing spondylitis. This clonotype was observed at least ten times. What it recognizes is unknown. General study findings and limits: Reported data indicate significant enrichment of disease-linked clones within matched ankylosing spondylitis synovial fluid. As for the disease-linked clones, they showed a CD8+ phenotype and occurred at relatively low frequencies in peripheral blood. Past research had described some motif variants in reactive arthritis synovial fluid and blood.

Each CDR3 protein is one row after TCRdb ran MiXCR on the 5' RACE reads. The profile shows roughly 130,000 distinct CDR3 sequences, about 6.4% of them singletons. The CDR3 contains 15 residues. Germline lookup yields CDR1 SGHTA and CDR2 FQGTGA. With 10 bases removed from V and 4 bases from J, the gap between germline ends came to 21 bases. This TCR was sampled from a male donor with ankylosing spondylitis or in good health (not recorded which). The chain recombines TRBV7-3 with TRBJ2-3, with a weak D call TRBD2 (5 bases). The specimen was blood, either unsorted or a sorted T cell fraction (not recorded which). CDR3 in amino acids: CATTRRGFESDTQYF. The CDR3 DNA sequence: TGTGCCACCACCAGGCGAGGGTTTGAATCAGATACGCAGTATTTT.